These 6 T cell receptor beta chains originate from one sample sequenced in a study of blood T cells in healthy people across ages. Sample-barcoded 5' priming and a J-beta primer mix drove a second PCR of 7 to 11 cycles. TCRdb passed the 5' RACE reads through MiXCR, listing each CDR3 protein once. The data show 780,000 or so distinct CDR3 sequences, 20% to 30% seen once. The sample also formed part of further work on T cells of mothers and their children.

Sequenced sample: blood. These receptors all stem from a boy aged 5-17 years in good health.

The V call is TRBV11-1, the J call TRBJ2-1, with no clear D. Per the germline V gene, CDR1 is SGHAT and CDR2 is FQDESV (reference sequence). This CDR3 has 13 amino acids. The V end lost 0 bases, the J end lost 6 bases, and 6 bases lay between the germline ends. The CDR3 reads CASSLADRNEQFF. CDR3 DNA sequence: TGTGCCAGCAGCTTAGCGGACCGCAATGAGCAGTTCTTC.

The chain uses TRBV4-3 and TRBJ1-1; D is unresolved. The germline V gene encodes CDR1 LGHNA and CDR2 YSLEER. Trimming shortened V by 0 bases and J by 4 bases, and 6 bases separated the two germline ends. The CDR3 length is 13 residues. CDR3 sequence reads: CASSQDYATEAFF. The CDR3, as DNA: TGCGCCAGCAGCCAAGATTATGCCACTGAAGCTTTCTTT.

V gene TRBV7-6 combines with J gene TRBJ2-1; D may be TRBD1 (6 bases). Deletions cut 5 bases from V and 10 bases from J, with 15 bases between. The CDR3 covers 13 residues. Germline V gene lookup returns CDR1 SGHVS and CDR2 FNYEAQ. CDR3 DNA sequence: TGTGCCAGCAGCACGAGAACAGGGTACGAGCAGTTCTTC. Translating it yields CASSTRTGYEQFF.

This clonotype was detected a few times. The chain couples TRBV2 to TRBJ2-7; D remains ambiguous. The CDR3 totals 12 residues. Trimming removed 1 base at V and 3 bases at J, with 4 bases between. CDR1 and CDR2 from the germline V gene are SNHLY and FYNNEI. DNA for the CDR3: TGTGCCAGCAGTGAAGAGTTCTACGAGCAGTACTTC. Translating it yields CASSEEFYEQYF.

The sample holds a few counts of this clonotype. The V call is TRBV12-3 or TRBV12-4, the J call TRBJ2-7; no firm D call. Trimming shortened V by 3 bases and J by 4 bases, and 7 bases separated the two germline ends. The CDR3 covers 12 residues. CDR3 nucleotides: TGTGCCAGCAGTTTTGCTCATTACGAGCAGTACTTC. It is translated as CASSFAHYEQYF.

This sequence joins TRBV6-5 and TRBJ1-5, with no clear D. Germline CDR1 reads MNHEY; CDR2 reads SVGAGI. V lost 5 bases and J 0 bases, leaving 5 bases between the germline ends. The CDR3 length is 13 residues. The CDR3 reads CASSETSNQPQHF. CDR3 coding DNA: TGTGCCAGCAGTGAGACTAGCAATCAGCCCCAGCATTTT.